These 8 T cell receptor beta chains share one sample of origin, sequenced in a study of control samples from healthy donors and cancer patients. Sequenced by immunoSEQ multiplex PCR; TCRdb stores in-frame clones only, minus some. The sample lists approximately 140,000 clones, 94% seen once, with roughly 13% in the top ten. Sequencing input: blood. The receptor set was obtained from a man in his forties in good health.

This chain uses TRBV7-3 with TRBJ1-4; the match to TRBD1 covers 9 bases. The CDR3 extends over 15 amino acids. The V segment lost 4 bases and the J segment 3 bases; nucleotides outside the gene matches: 3. Germline loops: CDR1 SGHTA, CDR2 FQGTGA. The CDR3 sequence is CASSWTGASNEKLFF. CDR3 DNA: TGTGCCAGCAGCTGGACAGGGGCCTCTAATGAAAAACTGTTTTTT.

This sequence joins TRBV21-1 and TRBJ2-4; whether TRBD1, the table's D call, matches the DNA was not checked. TRBV21-1 is classified as a pseudogene. The CDR3 spans 15 residues. DNA for the CDR3: TGTGCCAGCCCTACCCCGAGGACAGGGGAAAACATTCAGTACTTC. Amino acid sequence: CASPTPRTGENIQYF.

This chain connects TRBV6-5 to TRBJ2-2, with no clear D. This CDR3 is 13 amino acids long. Germline-derived CDR1 and CDR2 are MNHEY and SVGAGI. Trimming took off 1 base at V and 7 bases at J, with 7 bases between the two ends. Written as DNA, the CDR3 is TGTGCCAGCAGTTACTTACGAGGCGGGGAGCTGTTTTTT. Amino acid sequence: CASSYLRGGELFF.

The V call is TRBV28, the J call TRBJ1-5; 9 bases match TRBD1. Germline V gives CDR1 MDHEN, CDR2 SYDVKM. Unmatched junction bases numbered 12, after V lost 6 bases and J lost 6 bases. The CDR3 is 16 residues long. CDR3 DNA sequence: TGTGCCAGCAGCCCGGATACAGGGGGCGCGGGTCAGCCCCAGCATTTT. It codes for CASSPDTGGAGQPQHF.

CDR3 in amino acids: CAPGAGAGSDTQYF. Here the CDR3 DNA reads TGTGCTCCGGGGGCGGGGGCAGGTTCGGATACGCAGTATTTT. This sequence joins TRBV7-9 and TRBJ2-3, with D perhaps matching TRBD2 (7 bases). Per the germline V gene, CDR1 is SEHNR and CDR2 is FQNEAQ (reference sequence). There are 14 residues in the CDR3.

The V and J genes are TRBV24-1 and TRBJ2-1, with 8 bases identical to TRBD2. The germline V gene has CDR1 KGHDR and CDR2 SFDVKD. The CDR3 totals 14 residues. J gave up 6 bases and V 1 base, and 1 base lay outside the gene matches. The chain's CDR3 is CATSDFTSGNEQFF. The CDR3 DNA reads TGTGCCACCAGTGATTTTACTAGCGGCAATGAGCAGTTCTTC.

V usage is TRBV5-4 and J usage is TRBJ1-2, with 9 bases fitting TRBD1. CDR3 length: 15 amino acids. Germline loops: CDR1 SGHNT, CDR2 YYREEE (reference sequence). V shed 2 bases, J shed 8 bases, and the junction held 10 bases outside the gene matches. The CDR3 region is CASSFSTQGAGGYTF. CDR3 sequence (DNA): TGTGCCAGCAGCTTCAGCACACAGGGGGCTGGGGGCTACACCTTC.

The chain couples TRBV29-1 to TRBJ2-7; 7 nucleotides align to TRBD1. This CDR3 spans 12 amino acids. J gave up 6 bases and V 6 bases, and 8 bases lay outside the gene matches. CDR1 is SQVTM and CDR2 is ANQGSEA in the germline V gene. CDR3 protein: CSVAMTGFEQYF. The CDR3 region has the DNA TGCAGCGTCGCGATGACAGGGTTCGAGCAGTACTTC.